The rows below give T cell receptor beta chains drawn from one sample of a study of blood T cell repertoires in COVID-19. This table comes from immunoSEQ multiplex PCR, and its TCRdb copy is limited to in-frame clones, with some not included. The repertoire holds fewer than 350,000 clones, with approximately 85% as singletons. Input material: peripheral blood. The source is a human donor in a cohort sampled during active COVID-19. Both conserved end residues are part of each CDR3. The order of the fields is clone size, J gene, V gene, D gene, CDR3 DNA, CDR3 protein. D genes are given only for firm matches. Clone size is shown for a subset of rows, as once, few, many or a class of expanded clone.

>once|TRBJ1-1|TRBV19|TRBD1
TGTGCCAGCCGGACAGGGGCTGGAGCTTTCTTT
CASRTGAGAFF
>-|TRBJ1-1|TRBV6-5|-
TGTGCCAGCAGTTACTCGAAGGTTCGACAGCCTACTGAAGCTTTCTTT
CASSYSKVRQPTEAFF
>-|TRBJ1-2|TRBV12-3/TRBV12-4|TRBD1
TGTGCCAGCGGCGGGACAGGGTCGAATGGCTACACCTTC
CASGGTGSNGYTF
>-|TRBJ1-3|TRBV19|-
TGTGCCAGTAAACCTCCAGGGGCGAGAATCGCTGGAAACACCATATATTTT
CASKPPGARIAGNTIYF
>-|TRBJ1-6|TRBV2|-
TGTGCCAGCAGTGAATTCGGTGGAGGCAGGAATTCACCCCTCCACTTT
CASSEFGGGRNSPLHF
>-|TRBJ1-2|TRBV9|-
TGTGCCAGCAAGCGTAGTGGGACAACTTATGGCTACACCTTC
CASKRSGTTYGYTF
>-|TRBJ2-7|TRBV7-9|TRBD1
TGTGCCAGCAGCTTCGCAGGGGGTTGGTCCTACGAGCAGTACTTC
CASSFAGGWSYEQYF
>-|TRBJ2-1|TRBV24-1|-
TGTGCCACCAGTGAACTGCGGGTAGACGAGCAGTTCTTC
CATSELRVDEQFF
>-|TRBJ1-1|TRBV20-1|-
TGTCTTACCCAGCGCACTGAAGCTTTCTTT
CLTQRTEAFF
>-|TRBJ2-7|TRBV19|-
TGTGCCAGTAGCCGGGACAAATCCTACGAGCAGTACTTC
CASSRDKSYEQYF
>-|TRBJ1-2|TRBV5-5|TRBD1
TGTGCCAGCAGCTTGGGACAGGGTGGCTACACCTTC
CASSLGQGGYTF
>-|TRBJ1-1|TRBV19|TRBD1
TGTGCCAGTAGTCCCGACAGGGTCTGGGCTTTCTTT
CASSPDRVWAFF
>-|TRBJ1-2|TRBV5-6|TRBD1
TGTGCCAGCAGCTTAAGTGGAAGGGGGCCTCGCTATGGCTACACCTTC
CASSLSGRGPRYGYTF
>few|TRBJ2-7|TRBV27|-
TGTGCCAGCAGTTTTGTCCGTAGCTCCTACGAGCAGTACTTC
CASSFVRSSYEQYF
>-|TRBJ2-5|TRBV14|TRBD1
TGTGCCAGCAGGGGACAGGGGAAGGGAGAGACCCAGTACTTC
CASRGQGKGETQYF
>-|TRBJ2-7|TRBV5-1|-
TGCGCCAGCAGCCCGGACAGCAGCTCCTACGAGCAGTACTTC
CASSPDSSSYEQYF
>many|TRBJ1-2|TRBV7-9|TRBD1
TGTGCCAGCAGCTTAGTGGCAGGGGGCTCCAGTGGCTACACCTTC
CASSLVAGGSSGYTF
>-|TRBJ2-6|TRBV6-5|-
TGTGCCAGCGGAAGCAGGGTCACTGGGGCCAACGTCCTGACTTTC
CASGSRVTGANVLTF
>once|TRBJ2-1|TRBV13|-
TGTGCCAGCAGCCCCCGGATTGCGAGGGAGTTCCACAATGAGCAGTTCTTC
CASSPRIAREFHNEQFF
>-|TRBJ1-5|TRBV7-9|TRBD1
TGTGCCAGCAGCACAAGACAGGGGACGTCCCAGCATTTT
CASSTRQGTSQHF
>-|TRBJ2-3|TRBV11-2|TRBD2
TGTGCCAGCAGCTTAATTACTAGCGGGGAGACAGATACGCAGTATTTT
CASSLITSGETDTQYF
>few|TRBJ2-1|TRBV5-8|-
TGTGCCAGCAGCTTGATGGCCGGGGTTGTAAATGAGCAGTTCTTC
CASSLMAGVVNEQFF
>-|TRBJ1-5|TRBV19|-
TGTGCCAGTAGTTCGGGGAGCGGAAAACGGCCTATTAGCAATCAGCCCCAGCATTTT
CASSSGSGKRPISNQPQHF
>-|TRBJ1-3|TRBV12-3/TRBV12-4|-
TGTGCCAGCAGTTTAACAAGAAACACCATATATTTT
CASSLTRNTIYF
>once|TRBJ1-5|TRBV11-2|-
TGTGCCAGCAGCAAGCGCAGGGGCCAGATGGGCAATCAGCCCCAGCATTTT
CASSKRRGQMGNQPQHF